The TCR beta chain under discussion was sequenced for a study of control samples from healthy donors and cancer patients. The V end was cut by 3 bases, the J end by 8 bases, with 13 bases between. This CDR3 spans 13 amino acids. Germline values: CDR1 SGHTA, CDR2 FQGNSA. Clones were read by immunoSEQ multiplex PCR, and TCRdb kept only the in-frame ones, dropping some. The sample has over 75,000 clones, around 91% seen once. The rearrangement joins TRBV7-2 to TRBJ1-2; D is ambiguous. Sequences were obtained from blood. The TCR sequence derives from a man aged 25-40 years in good health. The CDR3 DNA reads as TGTGCCAGCAGCTTCCTTGGTGGAGGCGGCTACACCTTC. Protein product: CASSFLGGGGYTF.